This T cell receptor beta chain was captured by sequencing in a study of technical replicates of blood from a few donors. Profiled with immunoSEQ multiplex PCR; TCRdb holds only in-frame clones, not every one. The sample contains over 50,000 clones, around 90% of which appear only once. CDR1 and CDR2 (germline): ENHRY, SYGVKD. This CDR3 comprises 14 residues. Trimming took 7 bases from V and 4 from J, leaving 14 bases between them. The receptor was isolated from a human donor in good health. Some clones in this sample may be carry-over from other donors' samples. The rearrangement links TRBV10-3 to TRBJ2-1, with a weak D call TRBD1 (6 bases). The source material was PBMCs. CDR3 nucleotides: TGTGCCATCACCCCTAGGACAGATTACAATGAGCAGTTCTTC. It translates to CAITPRTDYNEQFF.